This T cell receptor (beta chain) was observed in a study of blood T cells in healthy people across ages. Through a sample-barcoded 5' primer and a J-beta primer mix, a second PCR was run for roughly 7 to 12 cycles. Sequencing yielded, for each sample, at least 3 million paired-end reads carrying CDR3. TCRdb itself ran the 5' RACE reads through MiXCR, one entry per CDR3 protein. The sample holds about 1.4 million distinct CDR3 sequences, approximately 60% seen once. The sequenced sample was blood. This TCR was recovered from a man aged 18 to 30 in good health.

CDR3: CASTRGDTYEQYF. CDR3 DNA sequence: TGTGCCAGCACGAGGGGGGACACCTACGAGCAGTACTTC. The rearrangement uses TRBV25-1 and TRBJ2-7; the D call may be TRBD1 or TRBD2 (6 bases each). Trimming left V 7 bases short and J 2 bases short, with 12 bases between. The CDR3 has 13 amino acids. The germline gives CDR1 MGHDK, CDR2 SYGVNS.